This is a list of T cell receptor beta chains from one sample in a study of cytomegalovirus exposure and HLA in healthy donors. Clones were read by immunoSEQ multiplex PCR, and TCRdb kept only the in-frame ones, dropping some. In the table there are some 250,000 clones, about 90% of which are singletons. The sequenced sample consisted of PBMCs. These receptors all come from a woman aged 25 to 39 in good health and CMV-seronegative. The CDR3 runs from the conserved cysteine through the conserved F or W. The D gene is left open where the match is weak. Part of the rows lack a size; the others show once, few, many or a class for expanded clones.

v_gene	d_gene	abundance	j_gene	CDR3aa	CDR3nt
TRBV9	TRBD2	-	TRBJ2-2	CASTEGPSSGSFTGELFF	TGTGCCAGCACCGAGGGCCCCTCTAGCGGGAGTTTTACCGGGGAGCTGTTTTTT
TRBV29-1	-	once	TRBJ1-5	CSVEGNQPQHF	TGCAGCGTTGAGGGAAATCAGCCCCAGCATTTT
TRBV29-1	-	-	TRBJ2-7	CSVESSGTSYEQYF	TGCAGCGTTGAAAGCAGCGGAACCTCCTACGAGCAGTACTTC
TRBV5-1	-	-	TRBJ2-3	CASSLESSTDTQYF	TGCGCCAGCAGCTTGGAGTCTAGCACAGATACGCAGTATTTT
TRBV7-2	-	-	TRBJ2-2	CASSSGGAGTGELFF	TGTGCCAGCAGTTCGGGGGGCGCAGGCACCGGGGAGCTGTTTTTT
TRBV28	TRBD2	-	TRBJ2-1	CASSSGLAGVAEQFF	TGTGCCAGCAGTTCTGGACTAGCGGGAGTCGCTGAGCAGTTCTTC
TRBV5-5	TRBD2	-	TRBJ2-7	CASSLAAGGVAYEQYF	TGTGCCAGCAGCTTGGCGGCGGGAGGGGTCGCCTACGAGCAGTACTTC
TRBV7-2	TRBD2	-	TRBJ2-3	CASSLGGGGPTDTQYF	TGTGCCAGCAGCTTAGGGGGGGGAGGGCCCACAGATACGCAGTATTTT
TRBV7-8	-	-	TRBJ1-3	CASSTSLGNTIYF	TGTGCCAGCAGCACAAGCCTGGGAAACACCATATATTTT
TRBV9	-	-	TRBJ2-3	CASSRRSGNTDTQYF	TGTGCCAGCAGCCGCCGAAGTGGGAACACAGATACGCAGTATTTT
TRBV18	-	once	TRBJ1-2	CASSLVNPGANYGYTF	TGTGCCAGCTCACTGGTGAACCCGGGGGCTAACTATGGCTACACCTTC
TRBV19	-	-	TRBJ2-2	CASSMVPGSSAGELFF	TGTGCCAGTAGTATGGTACCAGGGAGTAGCGCCGGGGAGCTGTTTTTT
TRBV18	TRBD2	-	TRBJ2-5	CASSPGVSGRGETQYF	TGTGCCAGCTCACCAGGGGTTAGCGGGAGAGGAGAGACCCAGTACTTC
TRBV11-2	TRBD2	-	TRBJ2-5	CASSLELAETQYF	TGTGCCAGCAGCTTAGAACTAGCGGAGACCCAGTACTTC
TRBV7-2	-	-	TRBJ2-3	CASSRLLDTQYF	TGTGCCAGCAGCCGTCTTCTAGATACGCAGTATTTT
TRBV6-5	-	-	TRBJ2-2	CASSYTRMRTGELFF	TGTGCCAGCAGTTATACCCGGATGCGAACCGGGGAGCTGTTTTTT